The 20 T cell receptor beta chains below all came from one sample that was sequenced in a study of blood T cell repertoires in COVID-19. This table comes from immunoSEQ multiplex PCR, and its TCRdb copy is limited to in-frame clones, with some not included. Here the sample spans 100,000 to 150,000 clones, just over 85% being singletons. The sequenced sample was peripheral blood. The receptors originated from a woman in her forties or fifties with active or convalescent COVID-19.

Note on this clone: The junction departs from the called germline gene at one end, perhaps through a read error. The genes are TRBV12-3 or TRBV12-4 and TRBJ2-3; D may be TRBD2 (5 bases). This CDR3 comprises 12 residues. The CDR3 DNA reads TGTGCCAGCAGTCTAGCTAGTGGTACGCAGTATTTT. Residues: CASSLASGTQYF.

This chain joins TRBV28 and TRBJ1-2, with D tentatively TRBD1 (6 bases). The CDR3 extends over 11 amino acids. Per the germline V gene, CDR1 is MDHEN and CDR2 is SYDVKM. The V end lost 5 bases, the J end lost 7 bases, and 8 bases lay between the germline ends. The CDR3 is CASSTGSGYTF. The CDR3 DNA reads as TGTGCCAGCAGTACAGGGTCTGGCTACACCTTC.

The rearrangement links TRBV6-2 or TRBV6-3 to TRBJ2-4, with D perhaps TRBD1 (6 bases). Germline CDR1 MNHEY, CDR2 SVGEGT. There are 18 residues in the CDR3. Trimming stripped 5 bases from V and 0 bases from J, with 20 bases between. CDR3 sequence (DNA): TGTGCCAGCAGTCACATCGGACAGTTATTTCTAGCCAAAAACATTCAGTACTTC. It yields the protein CASSHIGQLFLAKNIQYF.

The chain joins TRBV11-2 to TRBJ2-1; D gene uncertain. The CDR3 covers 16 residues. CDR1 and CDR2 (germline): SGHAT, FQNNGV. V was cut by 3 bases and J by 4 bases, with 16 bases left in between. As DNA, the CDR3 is TGTGCCAGCAGCTTGATTCTTAGTCCGCCTTACAATGAGCAGTTCTTC. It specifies CASSLILSPPYNEQFF.

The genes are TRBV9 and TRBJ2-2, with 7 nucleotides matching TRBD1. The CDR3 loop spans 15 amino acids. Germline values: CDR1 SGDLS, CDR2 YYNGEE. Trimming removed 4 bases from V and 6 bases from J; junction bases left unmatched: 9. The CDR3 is CASSFWDRSAGELFF. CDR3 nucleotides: TGTGCCAGCAGCTTCTGGGACAGATCGGCCGGGGAGCTGTTTTTT. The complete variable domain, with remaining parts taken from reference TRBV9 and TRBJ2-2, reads DSGVTQTPKHLITATGQRVTLRCSPRSGDLSVYWYQQSLDQGLQFLIQYYNGEERAKGNILERFSAQQFPDLHSELNLSSLELGDSALYFCASSFWDRSAGELFFGEGSRLTVL.

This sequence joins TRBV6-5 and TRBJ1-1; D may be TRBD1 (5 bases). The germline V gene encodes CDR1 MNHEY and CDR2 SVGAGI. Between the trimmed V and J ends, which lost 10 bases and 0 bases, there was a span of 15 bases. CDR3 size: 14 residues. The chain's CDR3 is CATSSQGMNTEAFF. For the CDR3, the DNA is TGTGCCACCTCAAGCCAGGGAATGAACACTGAAGCTTTCTTT.

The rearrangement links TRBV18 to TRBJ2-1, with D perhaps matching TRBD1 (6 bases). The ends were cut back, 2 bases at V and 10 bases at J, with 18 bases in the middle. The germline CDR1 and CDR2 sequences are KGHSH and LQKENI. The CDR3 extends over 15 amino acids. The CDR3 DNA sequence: TGTGCCAGCTCACCAGAGGGCCAGGGGAGAGCGGAGCAGTTCTTC. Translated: CASSPEGQGRAEQFF.

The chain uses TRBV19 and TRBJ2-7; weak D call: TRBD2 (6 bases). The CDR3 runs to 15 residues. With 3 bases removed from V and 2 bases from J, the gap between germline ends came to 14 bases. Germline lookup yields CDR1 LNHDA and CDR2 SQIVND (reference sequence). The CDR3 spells CASSIGGEPTYEQYF. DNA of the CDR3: TGTGCCAGTAGTATTGGCGGGGAGCCAACCTACGAGCAGTACTTC.

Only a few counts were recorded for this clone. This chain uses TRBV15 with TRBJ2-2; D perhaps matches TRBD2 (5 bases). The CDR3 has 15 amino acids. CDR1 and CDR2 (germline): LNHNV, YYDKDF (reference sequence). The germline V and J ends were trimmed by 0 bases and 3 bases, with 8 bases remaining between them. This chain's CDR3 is CATSRDTGYTGELFF. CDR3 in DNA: TGTGCCACCAGCAGAGATACGGGGTACACCGGGGAGCTGTTTTTT.

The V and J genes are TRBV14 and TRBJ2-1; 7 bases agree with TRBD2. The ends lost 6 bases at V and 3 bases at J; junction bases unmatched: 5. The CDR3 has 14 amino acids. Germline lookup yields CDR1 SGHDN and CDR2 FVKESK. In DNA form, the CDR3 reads TGTGCCAGCAGAGGACGGGAGGACTACAATGAGCAGTTCTTC. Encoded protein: CASRGREDYNEQFF.

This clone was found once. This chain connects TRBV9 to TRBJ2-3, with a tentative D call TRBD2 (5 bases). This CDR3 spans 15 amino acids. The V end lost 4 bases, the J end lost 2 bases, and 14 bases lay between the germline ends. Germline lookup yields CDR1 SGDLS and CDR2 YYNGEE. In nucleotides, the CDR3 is TGTGCCAGCAGCCCCCGGGGTAGACTCACAGATACGCAGTATTTT. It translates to CASSPRGRLTDTQYF.

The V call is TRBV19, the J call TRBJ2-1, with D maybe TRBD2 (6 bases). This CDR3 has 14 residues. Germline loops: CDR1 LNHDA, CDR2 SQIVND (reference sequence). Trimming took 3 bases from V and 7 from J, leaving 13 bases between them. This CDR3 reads CASSIEGGWNEQFF. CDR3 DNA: TGTGCCAGTAGTATCGAAGGAGGGTGGAATGAGCAGTTCTTC.

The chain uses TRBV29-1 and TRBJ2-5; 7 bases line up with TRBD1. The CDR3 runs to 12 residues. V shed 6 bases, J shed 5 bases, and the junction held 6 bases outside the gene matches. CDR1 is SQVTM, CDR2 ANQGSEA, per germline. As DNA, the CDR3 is TGCAGCGTAGTACAGGGGTGGGAGACCCAGTACTTC. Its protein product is CSVVQGWETQYF.

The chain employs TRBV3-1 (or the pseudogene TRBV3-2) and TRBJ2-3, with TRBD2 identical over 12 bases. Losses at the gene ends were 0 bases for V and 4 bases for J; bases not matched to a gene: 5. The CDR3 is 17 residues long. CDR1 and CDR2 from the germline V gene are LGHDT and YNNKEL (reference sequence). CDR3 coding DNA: TGTGCCAGCAGCCAAGACGCGACTAGCGGGAGATCAGATACGCAGTATTTT. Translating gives CASSQDATSGRSDTQYF.

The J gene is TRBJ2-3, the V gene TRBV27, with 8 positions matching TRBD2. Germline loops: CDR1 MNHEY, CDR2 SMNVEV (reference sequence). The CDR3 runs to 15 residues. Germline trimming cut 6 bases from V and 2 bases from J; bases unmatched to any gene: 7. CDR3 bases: TGTGCCAGCAGGCGGCTAGCGGGCAACACAGATACGCAGTATTTT. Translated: CASRRLAGNTDTQYF.

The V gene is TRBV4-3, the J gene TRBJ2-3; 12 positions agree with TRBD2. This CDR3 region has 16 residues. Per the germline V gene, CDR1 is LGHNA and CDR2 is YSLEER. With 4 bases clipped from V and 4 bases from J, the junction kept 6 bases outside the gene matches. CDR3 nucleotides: TGCGCCAGCAGCCGACGGACTAGCGGGACCGCAGATACGCAGTATTTT. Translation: CASSRRTSGTADTQYF.

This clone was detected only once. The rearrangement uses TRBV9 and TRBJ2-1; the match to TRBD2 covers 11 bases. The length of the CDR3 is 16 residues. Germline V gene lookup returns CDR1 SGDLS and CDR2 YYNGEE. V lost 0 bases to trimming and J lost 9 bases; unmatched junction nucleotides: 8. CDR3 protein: CASSVEVAGGISEQFF. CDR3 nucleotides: TGTGCCAGCAGCGTAGAAGTAGCGGGAGGGATAAGTGAGCAGTTCTTC.

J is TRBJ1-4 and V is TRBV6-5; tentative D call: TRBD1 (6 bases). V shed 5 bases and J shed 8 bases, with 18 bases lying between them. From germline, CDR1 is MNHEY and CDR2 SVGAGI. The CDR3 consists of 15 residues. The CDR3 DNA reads TGTGCCAGCAGTCTTACGGGGGGCGCGCGAGAAAAACTGTTTTTT. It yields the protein CASSLTGGAREKLFF.

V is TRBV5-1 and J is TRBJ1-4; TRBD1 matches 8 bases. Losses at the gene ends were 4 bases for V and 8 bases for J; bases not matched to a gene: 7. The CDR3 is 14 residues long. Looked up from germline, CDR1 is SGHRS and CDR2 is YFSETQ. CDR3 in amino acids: CASSEQGVREKLFF. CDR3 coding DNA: TGCGCCAGCAGCGAACAGGGGGTGAGGGAAAAACTGTTTTTT.

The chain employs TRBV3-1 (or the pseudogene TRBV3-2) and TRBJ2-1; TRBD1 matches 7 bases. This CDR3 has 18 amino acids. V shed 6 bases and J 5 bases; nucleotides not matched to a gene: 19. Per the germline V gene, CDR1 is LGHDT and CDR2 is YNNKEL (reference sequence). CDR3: CASRSRGPGTALHNEQFF. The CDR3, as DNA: TGTGCCAGCAGATCAAGGGGTCCCGGGACAGCCCTACACAATGAGCAGTTCTTC.